This entry features one TCR beta chain sequence. Its antigen target is currently unknown. Base qualities are not provided; no much larger clone lies one nucleotide away. To prepare the library, PCR was applied. TCRdb records Illumina HiSeq 2500 as the sequencer. TCR library preparation used molecular barcoding, with unique molecular identifiers applied to normalize quantification of the TCRbeta repertoire. The raw public data were reprocessed by TCRdb itself: fastp quality trimming at Q25, MiXCR clonotype calling, in-frame beta chains only. Under each unique CDR3 protein, matching rows form one entry showing the most common genes and DNA. A total of hundreds of thousands of distinct CDR3 sequences appear in this sample, approximately 32% of them only once. The ten largest clones capture more than 2% of the sample. The data belong to a study of T-cell reconstitution after alpha-beta-depleted transplantation in children (dated by TCRdb to 2015 to 2016). Study-level background: The study quantitatively tracked T-cell immune reconstitution after TCRalphabeta/CD19-depleted allogeneic hematopoietic cell transplantation in children using TCR repertoire profiling.

Its CDR3 holds 17 amino acids, cysteine through phenylalanine. Only the CDR3 DNA stays, 51 bases, in frame from base 1. The V and J ends are trimmed by 4 bases and 0 bases, leaving 13 bases between them. Sequences SGHVS (CDR1) and FQNEAQ (CDR2) are obtained from the germline V gene. The clonotype comes from a human donor who donated a stem cell graft to a child with aplastic anemia. Recombination joined TRBV7-8 with TRBJ2-6; the D region possibly corresponds to TRBD1 (7 bases align). Sequences were derived from PBMCs from the stem cell graft donor, sampled from the stem cell graft. The nucleotide sequence is TGTGCCAGCAGCTCCCGGGGGACAGCCTCTGGGGCCAACGTCCTGACTTTC. Translated, this is CASSSRGTASGANVLTF.